The source of this T cell receptor beta chain is a study of vaccination and CD4 T cells after COVID-19. Whole-study context: Post-COVID draws followed diagnosis by a median around 100 days (range 35 to 161). Control cultures were supplied with a CEFX pool, an HIV-1 Nef pool, or no peptide at all.

Treatment given: roughly ten-day PBMC culture with coronavirus spike peptide pools or control peptides (ViraFEST assay). Researchers collected the unexposed donor's CD4+ T cells before the COVID-19 pandemic (2011-2018). The authors cultured approximately 2.1 million PBMCs per well with around 10 IU/ml IL-2 and about 10 ug/ml peptide pools. Study observations and caveats: Convalescent patients had a median 86.3% of post-vaccine SARS-CoV-2-reactive clones that were detected only after vaccination, not before it.

The table lists this clonotype with a few counts. The antigen remains unidentified. With the Oncomine TCR Beta short-read assay, DNA from cultured CD4+ T cells was sequenced. TCRdb reprocessed the PCR reads with MiXCR, giving one entry per CDR3 protein. The table records thousands of distinct CDR3 sequences, about two fifths of them present only once. Looked up from germline, CDR1 is SNHLY and CDR2 is FYNNEI. This CDR3 is 13 amino acids long. V was shortened by 7 bases and J by 4 bases, with 13 bases between the two germline ends. This receptor was taken from a human donor in good health. The V call is TRBV2, the J call TRBJ1-1; no definite D call. The sample comprised CD4+ T cells from blood, cultured in vitro. In nucleotides, the CDR3 is TGTGCCAGCACCCGGGAAGAGGGCACTGAAGCTTTCTTT. It yields the protein CASTREEGTEAFF.